A selection of T cell receptor beta chains follows, all from one sample in a study of blood T cell repertoires in COVID-19. Profiled with immunoSEQ multiplex PCR; TCRdb holds only in-frame clones, not every one. The sample holds over 120,000 clones, 87% seen once. The sample comprised PBMCs or T cells enriched from blood (not recorded which). The source of these receptors is a man between 60 and 70 years old who had recovered from COVID-19. Both conserved end residues are part of each CDR3. D genes are given only for firm matches. Clone size is not always given. Where it is, it says once, few, many or a class for expanded clones.

d_call: -; clone_size: -; v_call: TRBV12-3/TRBV12-4; j_call: TRBJ2-5; cdr3_aa: CASSLRHSETQYF; cdr3_nt: TGTGCCAGCAGCCTAAGACACTCAGAGACCCAGTACTTC
d_call: TRBD2; clone_size: once; v_call: TRBV6-4; j_call: TRBJ2-3; cdr3_aa: CASSDTGLAGTDTQYF; cdr3_nt: TGTGCCAGCAGTGACACTGGACTAGCCGGCACAGATACGCAGTATTTT
d_call: -; clone_size: -; v_call: TRBV24-1; j_call: TRBJ2-3; cdr3_aa: CATEESGSMADTQYF; cdr3_nt: TGTGCCACCGAGGAGAGCGGAAGTATGGCAGATACGCAGTATTTT
d_call: -; clone_size: -; v_call: TRBV10-2; j_call: TRBJ1-1; cdr3_aa: CASSETWADGGTEAFF; cdr3_nt: TGCGCCAGCAGTGAGACTTGGGCCGACGGGGGCACTGAAGCTTTCTTT
d_call: TRBD1; clone_size: -; v_call: TRBV2; j_call: TRBJ2-2; cdr3_aa: CASSDRTGLNTGELFF; cdr3_nt: TGTGCCAGCAGCGATAGGACAGGGTTAAACACCGGGGAGCTGTTTTTT
d_call: -; clone_size: -; v_call: TRBV12-3/TRBV12-4; j_call: TRBJ1-1; cdr3_aa: CASRYSGLTEAFF; cdr3_nt: TGTGCCAGCAGGTATTCAGGGTTAACTGAAGCTTTCTTT
d_call: TRBD1; clone_size: few; v_call: TRBV9; j_call: TRBJ2-7; cdr3_aa: CASGTGGYEQYF; cdr3_nt: TGTGCCAGCGGGACAGGGGGCTACGAGCAGTACTTC
d_call: -; clone_size: -; v_call: TRBV5-6; j_call: TRBJ1-1; cdr3_aa: CASSSLGGPGEAFF; cdr3_nt: TGTGCCAGCAGCTCCCTCGGGGGGCCGGGTGAAGCTTTCTTT
d_call: -; clone_size: few; v_call: TRBV11-3; j_call: TRBJ2-1; cdr3_aa: CASSKDSFSYNEQFF; cdr3_nt: TGTGCCAGCAGCAAGGACAGCTTCTCCTACAATGAGCAGTTCTTC
d_call: -; clone_size: once; v_call: TRBV7-9; j_call: TRBJ1-1; cdr3_aa: CASSSPVGAFNTEAFF; cdr3_nt: TGTGCCAGCAGCTCCCCGGTGGGGGCGTTTAACACTGAAGCTTTCTTT
d_call: -; clone_size: -; v_call: TRBV2; j_call: TRBJ1-3; cdr3_aa: CASSSSTTTIYF; cdr3_nt: TGTGCCAGCAGCTCCAGTACAACGACCATATATTTT
d_call: -; clone_size: -; v_call: TRBV2; j_call: TRBJ1-1; cdr3_aa: CASSERVDTEAFF; cdr3_nt: TGTGCCAGCAGTGAGAGGGTCGACACTGAAGCTTTCTTT
d_call: -; clone_size: -; v_call: TRBV2; j_call: TRBJ1-3; cdr3_aa: CASSNTLSGNTIYF; cdr3_nt: TGTGCCAGCAGTAACACCCTGTCTGGAAACACCATATATTTT
d_call: TRBD1; clone_size: -; v_call: TRBV29-1; j_call: TRBJ1-2; cdr3_aa: CSPWGGETGDDYGYTF; cdr3_nt: TGCAGCCCCTGGGGGGGGGAGACAGGGGATGACTATGGCTACACCTTC
d_call: -; clone_size: -; v_call: TRBV2; j_call: TRBJ1-3; cdr3_aa: CASSEAASSGNTIYF; cdr3_nt: TGTGCCAGCAGTGAGGCGGCGAGCTCTGGAAACACCATATATTTT
d_call: TRBD2; clone_size: once; v_call: TRBV6-5; j_call: TRBJ2-1; cdr3_aa: CASSPLAGGPGEQFF; cdr3_nt: TGTGCCAGCAGTCCATTAGCGGGAGGGCCCGGTGAGCAGTTCTTC
d_call: -; clone_size: -; v_call: TRBV6-5; j_call: TRBJ2-7; cdr3_aa: CASSSSPVHEQYF; cdr3_nt: TGTGCCAGCAGTTCAAGTCCGGTCCACGAGCAGTACTTC
d_call: -; clone_size: -; v_call: TRBV24-1; j_call: TRBJ2-2; cdr3_aa: CATSDPGVVTGELFF; cdr3_nt: TGTGCCACCAGTGATCCCGGAGTAGTCACCGGGGAGCTGTTTTTT
d_call: TRBD2; clone_size: -; v_call: TRBV3-1/TRBV3-2; j_call: TRBJ2-3; cdr3_aa: CASSQAGSGGRTDTQYF; cdr3_nt: TGTGCCAGCAGCCAAGCAGGAAGCGGGGGTCGCACAGATACGCAGTATTTT
d_call: TRBD1; clone_size: -; v_call: TRBV7-9; j_call: TRBJ2-3; cdr3_aa: CASSLLQGADTQYF; cdr3_nt: TGTGCCAGCAGCTTATTACAGGGGGCAGATACGCAGTATTTT
d_call: -; clone_size: -; v_call: TRBV27; j_call: TRBJ2-2; cdr3_aa: CASTTVRAGELFF; cdr3_nt: TGTGCCAGCACCACTGTGAGGGCGGGGGAGCTGTTTTTT
d_call: TRBD1; clone_size: -; v_call: TRBV2; j_call: TRBJ2-2; cdr3_aa: CASRRDRPNTGELFF; cdr3_nt: TGTGCCAGCAGGAGGGACAGACCGAACACCGGGGAGCTGTTTTTT
d_call: TRBD1; clone_size: -; v_call: TRBV28; j_call: TRBJ1-5; cdr3_aa: CATTPTGTGGGQPQHF; cdr3_nt: TGTGCCACCACCCCAACCGGGACAGGGGGCGGTCAGCCCCAGCATTTT
d_call: -; clone_size: -; v_call: TRBV9; j_call: TRBJ1-5; cdr3_aa: CASSPSSGPNQPQHF; cdr3_nt: TGTGCCAGCAGCCCAAGCTCAGGGCCCAATCAGCCCCAGCATTTT
d_call: TRBD1; clone_size: -; v_call: TRBV9; j_call: TRBJ1-1; cdr3_aa: CASSGTGEGYAFF; cdr3_nt: TGTGCCAGCAGCGGAACAGGGGAAGGGTATGCTTTCTTT
d_call: TRBD1; clone_size: few; v_call: TRBV24-1; j_call: TRBJ2-2; cdr3_aa: CATSDPGQGTGELFF; cdr3_nt: TGTGCCACCAGTGACCCTGGACAGGGCACCGGGGAGCTGTTTTTT
d_call: -; clone_size: -; v_call: TRBV9; j_call: TRBJ2-3; cdr3_aa: CASSPGLHTDTQYF; cdr3_nt: TGTGCCAGCAGCCCGGGACTCCACACAGATACGCAGTATTTT
d_call: TRBD1; clone_size: -; v_call: TRBV27; j_call: TRBJ1-5; cdr3_aa: CASSLISGGNQPQHF; cdr3_nt: TGTGCCAGCAGCTTGATCTCAGGGGGTAATCAGCCCCAGCATTTT
d_call: TRBD1; clone_size: -; v_call: TRBV27; j_call: TRBJ2-3; cdr3_aa: CASSQGTDSTDTQYF; cdr3_nt: TGTGCCAGCAGTCAAGGGACAGATAGCACAGATACGCAGTATTTT
d_call: TRBD2; clone_size: few; v_call: TRBV9; j_call: TRBJ2-7; cdr3_aa: CASSTRGSGRHYEQYF; cdr3_nt: TGTGCCAGCAGCACGAGGGGTAGCGGGAGGCACTACGAGCAGTACTTC
d_call: TRBD1; clone_size: -; v_call: TRBV28; j_call: TRBJ1-5; cdr3_aa: CASSFGTGGHQPQHF; cdr3_nt: TGTGCCAGCAGTTTTGGTACAGGGGGCCATCAGCCCCAGCATTTT
d_call: -; clone_size: -; v_call: TRBV2; j_call: TRBJ2-3; cdr3_aa: CASSEWDLLTDTQYF; cdr3_nt: TGTGCCAGCAGTGAGTGGGACTTACTCACAGATACGCAGTATTTT
d_call: -; clone_size: -; v_call: TRBV6-5; j_call: TRBJ2-7; cdr3_aa: CASSLTPDKGEQYF; cdr3_nt: TGTGCCAGCAGTTTAACTCCGGACAAGGGCGAGCAGTACTTC
d_call: -; clone_size: -; v_call: TRBV19; j_call: TRBJ1-5; cdr3_aa: CASMDRGAVNQPQHF; cdr3_nt: TGTGCCAGTATGGACAGAGGGGCTGTCAATCAGCCCCAGCATTTT
d_call: TRBD1; clone_size: -; v_call: TRBV2; j_call: TRBJ1-2; cdr3_aa: CASSGQGASRGGYTF; cdr3_nt: TGTGCCAGCAGTGGGCAGGGGGCGTCTCGGGGCGGCTACACCTTC
d_call: -; clone_size: once; v_call: TRBV4-2; j_call: TRBJ2-7; cdr3_aa: CASSQDMSTEQYF; cdr3_nt: TGTGCCAGCAGCCAAGATATGAGTACCGAGCAGTACTTC
d_call: -; clone_size: -; v_call: TRBV18; j_call: TRBJ2-7; cdr3_aa: CASSPFPSYEQYF; cdr3_nt: TGTGCCAGCTCACCATTTCCCAGCTACGAGCAGTACTTC
d_call: -; clone_size: -; v_call: TRBV2; j_call: TRBJ1-6; cdr3_aa: CASSEALSPLHF; cdr3_nt: TGTGCCAGCAGTGAAGCGCTATCACCCCTCCACTTT
d_call: -; clone_size: -; v_call: TRBV7-2; j_call: TRBJ1-1; cdr3_aa: CASSLAEGTEAFF; cdr3_nt: TGTGCCAGCAGCTTAGCGGAGGGCACTGAAGCTTTCTTT
d_call: -; clone_size: -; v_call: TRBV2; j_call: TRBJ1-3; cdr3_aa: CASNSYSGNTIYF; cdr3_nt: TGTGCCAGCAATTCCTACTCTGGAAACACCATATATTTT